This T cell receptor beta chain was identified during a study of radiation and T cells in renal cell carcinoma. Study-level results: Top tumor clonotypes rose in blood 2 weeks post-radiation, then contracted.

Sequencing was performed with immunoSEQ multiplex PCR; in TCRdb, only in-frame clones are kept and a portion is missing. Seen here are about 83,000 clones, around 78% observed once, and the top ten hold roughly 2.2%. Time point indicated: blood 4 weeks post-SBRT, at nephrectomy. The treatment: 15 Gy SBRT to primary tumor, nephrectomy 4 weeks later. Nephrectomy followed 15 Gy stereotactic body radiation by 4 weeks. Serial blood draws occurred at baseline and 2 and 4 weeks post-SBRT. Points on this clone: The antigen is undetermined.

This material consisted of blood, taken from a patient whose treatment included radiotherapy and nephrectomy. This clonotype was obtained from a woman aged 55 to 70 with renal cell carcinoma.

The CDR3 protein is CAISDSGTIGDTEAFF. CDR3 bases: TGTGCCATCAGTGACTCGGGGACAATTGGAGACACTGAAGCTTTCTTT. V usage is TRBV10-3 and J usage is TRBJ1-1; maybe TRBD1 (6 bases). This CDR3 is 16 amino acids long. From germline, CDR1 is ENHRY and CDR2 SYGVKD. Between the trimmed V and J ends, which lost 3 bases and 3 bases, there was a span of 17 bases.